The rows below give T cell receptor beta chains drawn from one sample of a study of blood T cells in healthy people across ages. MiXCR, applied by TCRdb to the 5' RACE reads, yields one record per CDR3 protein. Among roughly 1.4 million distinct CDR3 sequences, almost 60% were seen once, and the ten largest hold over 5.5%. Sample: blood. The receptors were sampled from a man between 18 and 35 years old in good health. Each CDR3 is given with its conserved first and last residue. The order of the fields is V gene, clone size, J gene, D gene, CDR3 protein, CDR3 DNA. D genes are given only for firm matches. Clone sizes are given selectively: once, few, many, or a class where the clone is expanded.

TRBV7-9	NA	TRBJ1-1	NA	CASSAVSGAFF	TGTGCCAGCAGCGCCGTGTCTGGAGCTTTCTTT
TRBV6-5	NA	TRBJ2-1	NA	CASSYSPLGGRNNEQFF	TGTGCCAGCAGTTACTCACCCCTGGGAGGCCGCAACAATGAGCAGTTCTTC
TRBV6-6	NA	TRBJ1-1	NA	CASSYSNHEAFF	TGTGCCAGCAGTTACTCGAATCATGAAGCTTTCTTT
TRBV30	NA	TRBJ1-1	NA	CAWEDTGTTEAFF	TGTGCCTGGGAGGACACCGGTACCACTGAAGCTTTCTTT
TRBV6-2/TRBV6-3	NA	TRBJ2-7	NA	CASSFSWSYEQYF	TGTGCCAGCAGTTTCTCGTGGTCCTACGAGCAGTACTTC
TRBV7-6	few	TRBJ2-1	NA	CASSQGLSRGPYNEQFF	TGTGCCAGCAGCCAGGGGCTAAGCAGGGGACCGTACAATGAGCAGTTCTTC
TRBV4-1	NA	TRBJ2-7	TRBD2	CASSHPAGAGSYEQYF	TGCGCCAGCAGCCACCCAGCGGGGGCGGGCTCCTACGAGCAGTACTTC
TRBV7-2	few	TRBJ2-7	NA	CASSPRTYNEQYF	TGTGCCAGCAGCCCCCGGACCTACAATGAGCAGTACTTC
TRBV27	NA	TRBJ2-2	NA	CASSVIGDGELFF	TGTGCCAGCAGTGTAATCGGGGACGGGGAGCTGTTTTTT
TRBV4-3	NA	TRBJ1-1	NA	CASSQESTWAAFF	TGCGCCAGCAGCCAAGAATCGACGTGGGCGGCTTTCTTT
TRBV20-1	NA	TRBJ1-1	NA	CSARRDSEAFF	TGCAGTGCTAGAAGGGACTCTGAAGCTTTCTTT
TRBV5-1	once	TRBJ2-1	TRBD1	CASSSGTGNRNEQFF	TGCGCCAGCAGCTCCGGGACAGGGAACCGCAATGAGCAGTTCTTC
TRBV7-2	NA	TRBJ1-1	TRBD1	CASSLRDRHTEAFF	TGTGCCAGCAGCTTGAGGGACAGGCACACTGAAGCTTTCTTT
TRBV5-1	NA	TRBJ1-1	NA	CASSSTGGSTEAFF	TGCGCCAGCAGCTCGACAGGAGGATCCACTGAAGCTTTCTTT
TRBV5-1	NA	TRBJ2-5	NA	CASSLVARLAEETQYF	TGCGCCAGCAGCTTGGTAGCTCGTCTAGCCGAAGAGACCCAGTACTTC
TRBV4-1	NA	TRBJ1-1	NA	CASSHPFPLLVFF	TGCGCCAGCAGCCACCCTTTCCCCCTTTTAGTTTTCTTT
TRBV11-2	once	TRBJ2-5	NA	CASSFVSSAQETQYF	TGTGCCAGCAGCTTTGTGTCTAGCGCCCAAGAGACCCAGTACTTC
TRBV21-1	NA	TRBJ2-6	NA	CASSKEGGMVGANVLTF	TGTGCCAGCAGCAAAGAAGGAGGGATGGTTGGGGCCAACGTCCTGACTTTC
TRBV20-1	NA	TRBJ2-7	NA	CSATDREDYEQYF	TGCAGTGCTACTGACAGGGAGGACTACGAGCAGTACTTC
TRBV20-1	few	TRBJ2-7	NA	CSAGRWAETSSYEQYF	TGCAGTGCTGGCCGATGGGCGGAGACAAGCTCCTACGAGCAGTACTTC
TRBV20-1	NA	TRBJ2-7	TRBD2	CSARNLAGSYEQYF	TGCAGTGCTAGGAATCTAGCGGGGTCGTACGAGCAGTACTTC
TRBV5-1	NA	TRBJ2-2	NA	CASSLAASNTGELFF	TGCGCCAGCAGCTTGGCAGCGTCCAACACCGGGGAGCTGTTTTTT
TRBV5-1	few	TRBJ2-7	TRBD1	CASSLGQGAQYEQYF	TGCGCCAGCAGCTTGGGACAGGGGGCTCAATACGAGCAGTACTTC
TRBV4-1	few	TRBJ1-6	NA	CASSQRVDLPLHF	TGCGCCAGCAGCCAAAGAGTCGACCTCCCCCTCCACTTT
TRBV7-9	few	TRBJ2-3	TRBD2	CATTSAINTQYF	TGTGCCACGACTAGCGCCATTAATACGCAGTATTTT
TRBV15	once	TRBJ2-1	TRBD1	CATSRTGVSYNEQFF	TGTGCCACCAGCAGGACAGGGGTCTCCTACAATGAGCAGTTCTTC
TRBV12-3/TRBV12-4	once	TRBJ2-3	NA	CASRVGGPDTQYF	TGTGCCAGCAGAGTCGGCGGGCCAGATACGCAGTATTTT
TRBV27	NA	TRBJ2-5	NA	CTSSLSFGIETQYF	TGTACCAGCAGTTTATCATTCGGGATAGAGACCCAGTACTTC
TRBV14	NA	TRBJ1-6	TRBD1	CASSLTGQYSPLHF	TGTGCCAGCAGCCTGACGGGACAGTATTCACCCCTCCACTTT
TRBV20-1	NA	TRBJ2-2	NA	CSARDRGTVNTGELFF	TGCAGTGCTAGAGATCGCGGGACGGTGAACACCGGGGAGCTGTTTTTT
TRBV7-2	NA	TRBJ2-5	NA	CASSLLPTENQETQYF	TGTGCCAGCAGCTTACTCCCAACAGAAAACCAAGAGACCCAGTACTTC
TRBV6-6	NA	TRBJ2-5	NA	CASSQNPGLQETQYF	TGTGCCAGCAGCCAGAATCCGGGACTCCAAGAGACCCAGTACTTC
TRBV27	once	TRBJ2-3	NA	CASSLTRTATDTQYF	TGTGCCAGCAGTTTAACCCGGACAGCCACAGATACGCAGTATTTT
TRBV6-1	NA	TRBJ2-7	TRBD1	CASSLSRDRVTAYEQYF	TGTGCCAGCAGTCTGTCCCGGGACAGGGTTACTGCGTACGAGCAGTACTTC
TRBV4-2	NA	TRBJ2-7	TRBD2	CASSQETSGGLISYNEQYF	TGTGCCAGCAGCCAGGAGACTAGCGGGGGATTAATCTCCTACAATGAGCAGTACTTC
TRBV12-3/TRBV12-4	many	TRBJ2-7	NA	CASSPTGSYEQYF	TGTGCCAGCAGCCCAACCGGGTCCTACGAGCAGTACTTC
TRBV20-1	NA	TRBJ2-7	NA	CSAPEWGISYEQYF	TGCAGTGCTCCCGAGTGGGGCATCTCCTACGAGCAGTACTTC
TRBV13	few	TRBJ2-7	NA	CASSSRLNEQYF	TGTGCCAGCAGCAGCAGGCTTAACGAGCAGTACTTC
TRBV4-1	NA	TRBJ2-5	TRBD2	CASRGGRETQETQYF	TGCGCCAGCAGAGGCGGGAGGGAAACACAAGAGACCCAGTACTTC
TRBV28	NA	TRBJ2-5	TRBD2	CASSPSGANQETQYF	TGTGCCAGCAGCCCCAGCGGGGCGAACCAAGAGACCCAGTACTTC
TRBV4-3	few	TRBJ2-1	NA	CASSQGQVGIEQFF	TGCGCCAGCAGCCAAGGCCAGGTGGGAATCGAGCAGTTCTTC
TRBV4-1	few	TRBJ2-1	NA	CASSHQGGNEQFF	TGCGCCAGCAGCCACCAAGGGGGTAATGAGCAGTTCTTC
TRBV5-1	NA	TRBJ2-1	NA	CASTKGNEQFF	TGCGCCAGCACCAAGGGTAATGAGCAGTTCTTC
TRBV2	NA	TRBJ2-3	NA	CASSAYREHTDTQYF	TGTGCCAGCAGCGCTTACAGGGAACACACAGATACGCAGTATTTT